This T cell receptor (beta chain) comes out of a study of blood T cell repertoires in COVID-19. In the authors' workflow: Reference gene primers were amplified, and this amplification served to estimate nucleated cell counts. The table came from immunoSEQ multiplex PCR; TCRdb's copy has only in-frame clones and leaves some out. That table furnishes V, J and clone size, whereas the DNA furnished D and trimming. The repertoire consists of around 470,000 clones, with about 88% occurring once and the leading ten covering roughly 0.9%. This CDR3 region has 16 residues. Looked up from germline, CDR1 is SGHNT and CDR2 is YYREEE (reference sequence). V lost 0 bases and J lost 5; bases outside the gene matches: 5. Seattle patient enrollment occurred during active infection, with longitudinal follow-up thereafter.

The chain couples TRBV5-4 to TRBJ2-5, with 12 positions matching TRBD2. This TCR was recovered from a man aged 18 to 29 with COVID-19, enrolled during active disease. The sample consisted of peripheral blood. The CDR3 DNA follows: TGTGCCAGCAGCTTGGGTCTAGCGGGGGGGCCCGAGACCCAGTACTTC. Protein: CASSLGLAGGPETQYF.